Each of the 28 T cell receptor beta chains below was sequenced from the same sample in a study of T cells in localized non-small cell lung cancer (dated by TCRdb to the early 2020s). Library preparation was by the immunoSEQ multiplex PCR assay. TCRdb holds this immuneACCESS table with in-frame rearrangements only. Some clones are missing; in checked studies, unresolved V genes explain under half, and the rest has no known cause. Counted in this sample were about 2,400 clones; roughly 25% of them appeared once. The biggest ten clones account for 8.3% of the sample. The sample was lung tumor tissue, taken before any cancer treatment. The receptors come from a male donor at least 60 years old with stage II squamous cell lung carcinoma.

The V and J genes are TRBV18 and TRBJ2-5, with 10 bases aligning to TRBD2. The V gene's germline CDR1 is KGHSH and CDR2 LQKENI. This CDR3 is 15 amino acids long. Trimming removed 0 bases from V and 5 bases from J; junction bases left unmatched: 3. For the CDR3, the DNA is TGTGCCAGCTCACCACCAAGCGGGGGGGACGAGACCCAGTACTTC. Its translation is CASSPPSGGDETQYF.

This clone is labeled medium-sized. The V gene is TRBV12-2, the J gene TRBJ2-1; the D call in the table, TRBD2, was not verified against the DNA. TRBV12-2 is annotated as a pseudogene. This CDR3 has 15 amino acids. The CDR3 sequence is CASPEQEGLYNEQFF. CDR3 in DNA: TGTGCCTCACCCGAGCAGGAGGGCCTCTACAATGAGCAGTTCTTC.

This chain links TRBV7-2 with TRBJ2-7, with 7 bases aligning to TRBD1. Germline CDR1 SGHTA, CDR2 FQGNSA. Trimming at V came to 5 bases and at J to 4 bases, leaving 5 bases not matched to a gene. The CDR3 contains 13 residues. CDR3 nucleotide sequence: TGTGCCAGCAGCGACCGGGACAGTTACGAGCAGTACTTC. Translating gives CASSDRDSYEQYF.

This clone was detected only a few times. CDR3 bases: TGTGCCAGCAGTTACTCGACGACTAACTACGAGCAGTACTTC. Residues: CASSYSTTNYEQYF. The genes are TRBV6-8 and TRBJ2-7; D perhaps matches TRBD2 (5 bases). V lost 0 bases and J 3 bases, leaving 9 bases between the germline ends. From germline, CDR1 is MNHGY and CDR2 SAAAGT. The CDR3 contains 14 residues.

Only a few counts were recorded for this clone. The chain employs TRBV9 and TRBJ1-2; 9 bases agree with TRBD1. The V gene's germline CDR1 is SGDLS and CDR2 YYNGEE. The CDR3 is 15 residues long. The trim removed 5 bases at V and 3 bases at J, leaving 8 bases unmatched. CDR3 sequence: CASSEGQGGDYGYTF. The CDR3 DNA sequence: TGTGCCAGCAGTGAGGGACAGGGAGGTGACTATGGCTACACCTTC.

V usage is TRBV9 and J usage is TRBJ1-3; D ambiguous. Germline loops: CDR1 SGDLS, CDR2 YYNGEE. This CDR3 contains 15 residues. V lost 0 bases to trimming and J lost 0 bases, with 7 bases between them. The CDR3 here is CASSVDHSSGNTIYF. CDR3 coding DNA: TGTGCCAGCAGCGTAGACCACAGCTCTGGAAACACCATATATTTT.

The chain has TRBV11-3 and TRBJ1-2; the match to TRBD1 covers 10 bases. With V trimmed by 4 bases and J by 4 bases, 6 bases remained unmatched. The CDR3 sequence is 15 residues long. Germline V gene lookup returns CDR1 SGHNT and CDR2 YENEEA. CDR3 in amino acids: CASSSSGTGAYGYTF. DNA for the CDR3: TGTGCCAGCAGCTCCAGCGGGACAGGGGCCTATGGCTACACCTTC.

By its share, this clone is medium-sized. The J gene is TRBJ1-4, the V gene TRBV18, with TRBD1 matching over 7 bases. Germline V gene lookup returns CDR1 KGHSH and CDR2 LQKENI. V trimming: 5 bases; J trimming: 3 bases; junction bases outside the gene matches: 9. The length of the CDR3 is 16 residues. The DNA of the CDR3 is TGTGCCAGCTCAAAGACAGGGAGCCCGTCTAATGAAAAACTGTTTTTT. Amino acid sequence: CASSKTGSPSNEKLFF.

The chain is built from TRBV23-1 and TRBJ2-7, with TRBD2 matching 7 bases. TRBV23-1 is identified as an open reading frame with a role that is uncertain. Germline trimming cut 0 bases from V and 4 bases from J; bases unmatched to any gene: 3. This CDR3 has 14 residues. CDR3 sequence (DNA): TGCGCCAGCAGTCAATCGGGGGGGAGATACGAGCAGTACTTC. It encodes CASSQSGGRYEQYF.

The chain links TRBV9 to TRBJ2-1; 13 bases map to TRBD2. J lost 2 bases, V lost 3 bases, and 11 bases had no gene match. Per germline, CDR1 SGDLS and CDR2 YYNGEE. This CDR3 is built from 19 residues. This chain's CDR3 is CASSATPGLAGSAYNEQFF. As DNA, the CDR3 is TGTGCCAGCAGCGCAACACCGGGACTAGCGGGATCGGCCTACAATGAGCAGTTCTTC.

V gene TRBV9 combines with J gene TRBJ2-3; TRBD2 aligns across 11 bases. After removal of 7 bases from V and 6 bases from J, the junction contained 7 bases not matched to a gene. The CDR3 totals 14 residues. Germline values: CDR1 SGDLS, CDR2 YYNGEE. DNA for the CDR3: TGTGCCAGCTGTACTAGCGGGAGATGGGATACGCAGTATTTT. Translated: CASCTSGRWDTQYF.

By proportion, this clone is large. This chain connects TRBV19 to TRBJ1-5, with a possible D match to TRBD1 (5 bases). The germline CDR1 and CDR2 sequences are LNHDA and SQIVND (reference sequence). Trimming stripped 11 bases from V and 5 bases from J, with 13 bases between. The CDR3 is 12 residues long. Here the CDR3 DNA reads TGTGCCGGCGGGACGCTAGATCAGCCCCAGCATTTT. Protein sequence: CAGGTLDQPQHF.

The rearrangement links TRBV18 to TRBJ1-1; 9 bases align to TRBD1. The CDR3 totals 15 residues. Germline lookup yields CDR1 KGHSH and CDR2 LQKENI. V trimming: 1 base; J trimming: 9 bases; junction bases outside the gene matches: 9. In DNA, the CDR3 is TGTGCCAGCTCACCACTTACTACAGGGGGCGTCCAAGCTTTCTTT. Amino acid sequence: CASSPLTTGGVQAFF.

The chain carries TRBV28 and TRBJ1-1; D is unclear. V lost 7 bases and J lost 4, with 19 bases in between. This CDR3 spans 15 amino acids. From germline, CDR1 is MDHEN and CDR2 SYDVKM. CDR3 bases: TGTGCCAGCACCCTATCGGACCTCCCTGGCACTGAAGCTTTCTTT. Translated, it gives CASTLSDLPGTEAFF.

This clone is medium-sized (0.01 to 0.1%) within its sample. The CDR3 is CASSQASGVLDTQYF. In nucleotides, the CDR3 is TGTGCCAGCTCCCAAGCTAGCGGAGTGCTAGATACGCAGTATTTT. The chain employs TRBV18 and TRBJ2-3, with 7 bases lining up with TRBD2. This CDR3 comprises 15 residues. CDR1 is KGHSH and CDR2 is LQKENI in the germline V gene. Trimming cost V 6 bases and J 5 bases; bases outside gene matches: 11. The full variable domain, with the rest looked up from reference TRBV18 and TRBJ2-3, is NAGVMQNPRHLVRRRGQEARLRCSPMKGHSHVYWYRQLPEEGLKFMVYLQKENIIDESGMPKERFSAEFPKEGPSILRIQQVVRGDSAAYFCASSQASGVLDTQYFGPGTRLTVL.

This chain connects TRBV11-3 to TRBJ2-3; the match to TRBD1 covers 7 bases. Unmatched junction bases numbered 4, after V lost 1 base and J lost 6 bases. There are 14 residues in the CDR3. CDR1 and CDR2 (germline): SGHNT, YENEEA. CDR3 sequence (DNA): TGTGCCAGCAGCTTAGGACAGGGTGTGGATACGCAGTATTTT. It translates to CASSLGQGVDTQYF. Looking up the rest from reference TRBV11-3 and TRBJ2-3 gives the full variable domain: EAGVVQSPRYKIIEKKQPVAFWCNPISGHNTLYWYLQNLGQGPELLIRYENEEAVDDSQLPKDRFSAERLKGVDSTLKIQPAELGDSAVYLCASSLGQGVDTQYFGPGTRLTVL.

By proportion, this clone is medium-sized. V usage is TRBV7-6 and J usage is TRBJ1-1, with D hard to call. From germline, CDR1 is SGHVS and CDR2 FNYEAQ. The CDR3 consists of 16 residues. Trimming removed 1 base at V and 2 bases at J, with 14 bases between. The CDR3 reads CASSLVTRRTNTEAFF. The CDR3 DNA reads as TGTGCCAGCAGCTTAGTTACCAGGCGGACTAACACTGAAGCTTTCTTT.

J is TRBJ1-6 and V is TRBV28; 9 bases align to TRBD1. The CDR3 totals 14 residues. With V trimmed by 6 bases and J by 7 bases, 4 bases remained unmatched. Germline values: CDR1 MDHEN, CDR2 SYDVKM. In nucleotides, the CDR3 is TGTGCCAGCAGGGGACAGGGTGGGAATTCACCCCTCCACTTT. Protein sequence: CASRGQGGNSPLHF.

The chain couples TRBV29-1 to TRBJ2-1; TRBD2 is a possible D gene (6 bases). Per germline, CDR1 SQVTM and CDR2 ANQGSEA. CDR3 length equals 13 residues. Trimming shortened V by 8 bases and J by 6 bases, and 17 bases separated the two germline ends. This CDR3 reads CSLLAVGINEQFF. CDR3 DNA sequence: TGCAGCCTTTTAGCGGTCGGTATCAATGAGCAGTTCTTC.

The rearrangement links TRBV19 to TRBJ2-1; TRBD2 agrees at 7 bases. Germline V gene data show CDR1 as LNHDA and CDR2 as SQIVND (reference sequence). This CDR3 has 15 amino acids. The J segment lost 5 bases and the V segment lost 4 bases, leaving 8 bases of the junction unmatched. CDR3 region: CASSTGRAPDNEQFF. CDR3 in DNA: TGTGCCAGTAGTACTGGGAGGGCCCCAGACAATGAGCAGTTCTTC.

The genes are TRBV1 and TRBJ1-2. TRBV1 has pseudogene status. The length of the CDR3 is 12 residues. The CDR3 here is CASSQVHGTYTF. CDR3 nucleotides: TGCGCCAGCAGCCAAGTACATGGGACTTACACCTTC.

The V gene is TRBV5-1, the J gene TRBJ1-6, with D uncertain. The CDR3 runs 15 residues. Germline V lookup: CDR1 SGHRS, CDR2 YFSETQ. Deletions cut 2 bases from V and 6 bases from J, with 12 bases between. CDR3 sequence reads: CASSLMPETNSPLHF. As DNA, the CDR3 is TGCGCCAGCAGCTTAATGCCAGAGACTAATTCACCCCTCCACTTT.

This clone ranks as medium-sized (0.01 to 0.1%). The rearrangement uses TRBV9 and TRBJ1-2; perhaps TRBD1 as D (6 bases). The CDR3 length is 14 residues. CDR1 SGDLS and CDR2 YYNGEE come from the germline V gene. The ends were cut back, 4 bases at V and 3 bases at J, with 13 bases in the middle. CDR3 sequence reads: CASSKQGYHYGYTF. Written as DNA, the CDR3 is TGTGCCAGCAGCAAACAGGGATATCACTATGGCTACACCTTC.

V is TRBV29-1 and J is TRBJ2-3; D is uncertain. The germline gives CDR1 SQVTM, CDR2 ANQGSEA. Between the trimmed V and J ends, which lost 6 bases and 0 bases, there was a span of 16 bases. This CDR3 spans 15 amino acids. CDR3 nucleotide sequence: TGCAGCGTCACAAAGTTCTCGCAGAGCACAGATACGCAGTATTTT. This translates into CSVTKFSQSTDTQYF.

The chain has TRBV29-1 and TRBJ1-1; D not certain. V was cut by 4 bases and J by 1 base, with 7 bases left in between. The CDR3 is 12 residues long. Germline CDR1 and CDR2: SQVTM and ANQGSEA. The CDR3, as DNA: TGCAGCGTTGGCCTAGCGAACACTGAAGCTTTCTTT. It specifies CSVGLANTEAFF. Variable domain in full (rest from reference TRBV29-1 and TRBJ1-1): SAVISQKPSRDICQRGTSLTIQCQVDSQVTMMFWYRQQPGQSLTLIATANQGSEATYESGFVIDKFPISRPNLTFSTLTVSNMSPEDSSIYLCSVGLANTEAFFGQGTRLTVV.

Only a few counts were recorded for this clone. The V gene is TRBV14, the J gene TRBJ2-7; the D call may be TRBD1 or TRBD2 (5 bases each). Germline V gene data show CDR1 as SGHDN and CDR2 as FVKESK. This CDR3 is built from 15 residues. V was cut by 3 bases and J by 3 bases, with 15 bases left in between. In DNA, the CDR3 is TGTGCCAGCAGCCATGACCGGGACGCCTACTACGAGCAGTACTTC. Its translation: CASSHDRDAYYEQYF.

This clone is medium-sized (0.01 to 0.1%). For the CDR3, the DNA is TGTGCCAGCTCAAGGGCCGGGGGTGAGAGCTATGGCTACACCTTC. Its protein product is CASSRAGGESYGYTF. This rearrangement joins TRBV11-3 to TRBJ1-2, with TRBD1 as a possible D gene (5 bases). CDR1 and CDR2 from the germline V gene are SGHNT and YENEEA. The CDR3 sequence is 15 residues long. V lost 8 bases and J lost 4, with 20 bases in between.

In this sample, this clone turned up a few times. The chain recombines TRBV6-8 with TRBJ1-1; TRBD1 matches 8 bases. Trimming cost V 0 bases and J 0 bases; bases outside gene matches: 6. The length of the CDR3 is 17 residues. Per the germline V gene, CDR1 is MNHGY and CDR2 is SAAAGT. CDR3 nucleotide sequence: TGTGCCAGCAGTTACTCGAAAACGACAGGGGTGAACACTGAAGCTTTCTTT. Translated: CASSYSKTTGVNTEAFF.